These T cell receptor beta chains were read from a single sample in a study of T cell responses to AZD1222 COVID-19 vaccine. The repertoire was sequenced with immunoSEQ multiplex PCR; TCRdb's copy has only in-frame clones and lacks some. The sample consists of 140,000 or so clones, roughly 90% of them appearing once. The sequencing here drew on peripheral blood, taken on day 0 of AZD1222 vaccination. Receptors were obtained from an adult in good health. Each CDR3 is given with its conserved first and last residue. A D gene is named only where the DNA matches it firmly. Size is stated for part of the rows, as once, few or many counts, or as a class when the clone is expanded.

size: once
J: TRBJ1-2
V: TRBV20-1
D: TRBD1
DNA: TGCAGTGCTAGTACACCGGGACAGACCAACCTAGAGTACTATGGCTACACCTTC
CDR3: CSASTPGQTNLEYYGYTF

size: .
J: TRBJ2-3
V: TRBV3-1/TRBV3-2
D: .
DNA: TGTGCCAGCAGCCAAGATTGGGGGCGCAGGGTCGGAACAGATACGCAGTATTTT
CDR3: CASSQDWGRRVGTDTQYF

size: .
J: TRBJ1-5
V: TRBV6-5
D: .
DNA: TGTGCCAGCAGTTACAGGGACGGCAATCAGCCCCAGCATTTT
CDR3: CASSYRDGNQPQHF

size: .
J: TRBJ2-7
V: TRBV18
D: TRBD1
DNA: TGTGCCAGCTCATCACCGGGACAGGGCTCCTACGAGCAGTACTTC
CDR3: CASSSPGQGSYEQYF

size: .
J: TRBJ1-3
V: TRBV7-6
D: TRBD1
DNA: TGTGCCAGCAGTCGAGACAGGGGGTCTGGAAACACCATATATTTT
CDR3: CASSRDRGSGNTIYF

size: .
J: TRBJ1-2
V: TRBV7-2
D: TRBD1
DNA: TGTGCCAGCAGCTTGGTGACAGGGAAAGGCTACACCTTC
CDR3: CASSLVTGKGYTF

size: .
J: TRBJ1-2
V: TRBV27
D: TRBD1
DNA: TGTGCCAGCAGTTTAACGGGACAGACAAGTAACTATGGCTACACCTTC
CDR3: CASSLTGQTSNYGYTF

size: .
J: TRBJ2-7
V: TRBV20-1
D: .
DNA: TGCAGTGCGGCTAGTGCCTACGAGCAGTACTTC
CDR3: CSAASAYEQYF

size: .
J: TRBJ1-2
V: TRBV6-4
D: .
DNA: TGTGCCACCTCCTCGACAGGCCTATATGGCTACACCTTC
CDR3: CATSSTGLYGYTF

size: .
J: TRBJ2-7
V: TRBV9
D: .
DNA: TGTGCCAGCAGCGTAGGAGGGGCGGACTCCTACGAGCAGTACTTC
CDR3: CASSVGGADSYEQYF

size: .
J: TRBJ1-6
V: TRBV3-1/TRBV3-2
D: .
DNA: TGTGCCAGCAGCCGCCTCCGGGCCAGAGATAATTCACCCCTCCACTTT
CDR3: CASSRLRARDNSPLHF

size: .
J: TRBJ1-1
V: TRBV18
D: .
DNA: TGTGCCAGCTCACCCAACACTGAAGCTTTCTTT
CDR3: CASSPNTEAFF

size: .
J: TRBJ2-7
V: TRBV5-1
D: TRBD1
DNA: TGCGCCAGCAGCATAGGACAGGGGGAAGGGGAGCAGTACTTC
CDR3: CASSIGQGEGEQYF

size: .
J: TRBJ2-3
V: TRBV5-1
D: .
DNA: TGCGCCAGCAGCCCGACGTCTAGCACAGATACGCAGTATTTT
CDR3: CASSPTSSTDTQYF

size: once
J: TRBJ2-2
V: TRBV3-1/TRBV3-2
D: .
DNA: TGTGCCGGCCAGAGGCGGGTGAACACCGGGGAGCTGTTTTTT
CDR3: CAGQRRVNTGELFF

size: .
J: TRBJ2-5
V: TRBV19
D: .
DNA: TGTGCCAGTAGTGTGGCTGCTCAAGAGACCCAGTACTTC
CDR3: CASSVAAQETQYF

size: .
J: TRBJ2-3
V: TRBV5-8
D: .
DNA: TGTGCCAGCAGCCGCCCAGGGGTAACGCAGTATTTT
CDR3: CASSRPGVTQYF

size: .
J: TRBJ2-1
V: TRBV2
D: .
DNA: TGTGCCAGCAGCGGCCCCCAGACATATGGGAATGAGCAGTTCTTC
CDR3: CASSGPQTYGNEQFF

size: .
J: TRBJ2-7
V: TRBV29-1
D: .
DNA: TGCAGCGTTGGGGACTTCTCCTACGAGCAGTACTTC
CDR3: CSVGDFSYEQYF

size: .
J: TRBJ1-2
V: TRBV19
D: .
DNA: TGTGCCAGCCGAGGGAGCCTAAACTATGGCTACACCTTC
CDR3: CASRGSLNYGYTF

size: once
J: TRBJ2-1
V: TRBV2
D: .
DNA: TGTGCCAGCAGTGCCCCCCAGGACAGCTCCTACAATGAGCAGTTCTTC
CDR3: CASSAPQDSSYNEQFF

size: once
J: TRBJ1-5
V: TRBV19
D: .
DNA: TGTGCCAGTAGTATAACGGGGGGAAAGCCCCAGCATTTT
CDR3: CASSITGGKPQHF

size: once
J: TRBJ1-2
V: TRBV28
D: .
DNA: TGTGCCAGCAGTTTTGGGGTCCCGGATGGCTACACCTTC
CDR3: CASSFGVPDGYTF

size: .
J: TRBJ2-2
V: TRBV5-1
D: TRBD1
DNA: TGCGCCAGCAGACAGGGGGACACCGGGGAGCTGTTTTTT
CDR3: CASRQGDTGELFF

size: once
J: TRBJ1-2
V: TRBV3-1/TRBV3-2
D: .
DNA: TGTGCCAGCAGCCAAGATTGGGGGGCGCAGGATGGCTACACCTTC
CDR3: CASSQDWGAQDGYTF

size: .
J: TRBJ2-7
V: TRBV10-3
D: .
DNA: TGTGCCATCAGTGAGAAGCAATTGAAGCAGTACTTC
CDR3: CAISEKQLKQYF

size: .
J: TRBJ1-1
V: TRBV12-5
D: .
DNA: TGTGCTAGTGGTTTGGTAATAGGTAAAATGAACACTGAAGCTTTCTTT
CDR3: CASGLVIGKMNTEAFF

size: .
J: TRBJ2-5
V: TRBV7-9
D: .
DNA: TGTGCCAGCAGCTTTCCGGGTACTACGGAGACCCAGTACTTC
CDR3: CASSFPGTTETQYF

size: .
J: TRBJ2-1
V: TRBV7-2
D: .
DNA: TGTGCCAGCAGCTTAGGAGGGGAGATCTACAATGAGCAGTTCTTC
CDR3: CASSLGGEIYNEQFF

size: .
J: TRBJ2-1
V: TRBV5-1
D: TRBD2
DNA: TGCGCCAGCAGCGCCGGGACTAGGGAAGGTGAGCAGTTCTTC
CDR3: CASSAGTREGEQFF

size: .
J: TRBJ2-7
V: TRBV28
D: .
DNA: TGTGCCAGCAGCTTCGCGGGGGCTCGTCTCGAGCAGTACTTC
CDR3: CASSFAGARLEQYF

size: .
J: TRBJ2-1
V: TRBV7-3
D: .
DNA: TGTGCCAGCAGCTTAACGCCGTGGGGAAGCGGAGGATACAATGAGCAGTTCTTC
CDR3: CASSLTPWGSGGYNEQFF

size: few
J: TRBJ1-2
V: TRBV5-1
D: .
DNA: TGCGCCAGCAGCTTGGACTGGACAGACTACACCTTC
CDR3: CASSLDWTDYTF

size: .
J: TRBJ1-2
V: TRBV3-1/TRBV3-2
D: .
DNA: TGTGCCAGCAGCCAAGTAATTGCCGGGGATGGCTACACCTTC
CDR3: CASSQVIAGDGYTF

size: .
J: TRBJ1-1
V: TRBV5-5
D: .
DNA: TGTGCCAGCAGCTCGGTAGCTGAAGCTTTCTTT
CDR3: CASSSVAEAFF

size: once
J: TRBJ2-2
V: TRBV9
D: TRBD1
DNA: TGTGCCAGCAGCGTAGCTACAGGGGGCGTAATTGGCACCGGGGAGCTGTTTTTT
CDR3: CASSVATGGVIGTGELFF

size: .
J: TRBJ2-3
V: TRBV4-1
D: TRBD2
DNA: TGCGCCAGCAGCCAAGGGCTAGCGGGAGGCCGGGGGACAGATACGCAGTATTTT
CDR3: CASSQGLAGGRGTDTQYF

size: .
J: TRBJ2-5
V: TRBV27
D: TRBD1
DNA: TGTGCCAGCAGTCTGGGACAGGGGGCGCTTTTGACCCAGTACTTC
CDR3: CASSLGQGALLTQYF

size: .
J: TRBJ2-1
V: TRBV6-5
D: TRBD2
DNA: TGTGCCAGCAGTTCCCCCTTACGGCTAGCGGACAATGAGCAGTTCTTC
CDR3: CASSSPLRLADNEQFF

size: few
J: TRBJ2-7
V: TRBV27
D: TRBD2
DNA: TGTGCCAGCAGTCGGTCGCGAGCGGGAGGAGGGTTGGAGCAGTACTTC
CDR3: CASSRSRAGGGLEQYF

size: .
J: TRBJ2-7
V: TRBV7-9
D: .
DNA: TGTGCCAGCAGCTTACACGGGGCTTCCTACGAGCAGTACTTC
CDR3: CASSLHGASYEQYF

size: .
J: TRBJ1-2
V: TRBV29-1
D: .
DNA: TGCAGCGTCGCAAGGACACTTGAAGCTAACTATGGCTACACCTTC
CDR3: CSVARTLEANYGYTF

size: .
J: TRBJ2-7
V: TRBV4-1
D: .
DNA: TGCGCCAGCAGCCAAGATGGATTGGAGCAGTACTTC
CDR3: CASSQDGLEQYF